Each of the 31 T cell receptor beta chains below was sequenced from the same sample in a study of vaccination and CD4 T cells after COVID-19. Cultured CD4+ T cells had their DNA profiled by the Oncomine TCR Beta short-read assay. Each CDR3 protein is one row after TCRdb ran MiXCR on the PCR reads. The data hold approximately 10,000 distinct CDR3 sequences, with around a third observed a single time. Described treatment: roughly ten-day PBMC culture with coronavirus spike peptide pools or control peptides (ViraFEST assay). From the unexposed donor, CD4+ T cells were collected ahead of the COVID-19 pandemic (2011-2018). These receptors have no identified antigens. Sequenced: CD4+ T cells from blood, cultured in vitro. Receptors originate from a human donor in good health.

By share, this clonotype ranks as medium-sized. The chain employs TRBV21-1 and TRBJ1-2. TRBV21-1 represents a pseudogene. The CDR3 extends over 14 amino acids. The CDR3 coding sequence is TGTGCCAGCAGCAAAGGATCCCACAGCCATGGCTACACCTTC. Its translation: CASSKGSHSHGYTF.

This clonotype was found a few times. The chain carries TRBV7-9 and TRBJ1-1, with no clear D. The CDR3 is 14 residues long. The germline V gene has CDR1 SEHNR and CDR2 FQNEAQ (reference sequence). Trimming pared 4 bases from V and 10 bases from J, leaving 19 bases between. The CDR3 DNA sequence: TGTGCCAGCAGCTCAACAGCGAGCGCTGGGATAGCTTTCTTT. This encodes CASSSTASAGIAFF. The full variable domain, in which reference TRBV7-9 and TRBJ1-1 provide the parts outside the CDR3, is DTGVSQNPRHKITKRGQNVTFRCDPISEHNRLYWYRQTLGQGPEFLTYFQNEAQLEKSRLLSDRFSAERPKGSFSTLEIQRTEQGDSAMYLCASSSTASAGIAFFGQGTRLTVV.

V is TRBV6-1 and J is TRBJ1-1, with 10 bases aligning to TRBD1. Looked up from germline, CDR1 is MNHNS and CDR2 is SASEGT. The CDR3 spans 15 residues. V lost 6 bases, J lost 6 bases, and 10 bases stayed unmatched. Here the CDR3 reads CASRPFGTGDPEAFF. The CDR3 DNA is TGTGCCAGCAGGCCCTTCGGGACAGGGGATCCTGAAGCTTTCTTT.

The J gene is TRBJ1-1, the V gene TRBV18, with D unresolved. Trimming removed 4 bases from V and 1 base from J, with 4 bases in between. This CDR3 region has 12 residues. Germline values: CDR1 KGHSH, CDR2 LQKENI. The CDR3 protein is CASSQENTEAFF. In nucleotides, the CDR3 is TGTGCCAGCTCACAGGAGAACACTGAAGCTTTCTTT.

The J gene is TRBJ1-5, the V gene TRBV6-1; TRBD1 matches at 8 bases. The germline V gene encodes CDR1 MNHNS and CDR2 SASEGT. The CDR3 extends over 15 amino acids. V gave up 1 base and J gave up 5 bases; unmatched junction bases: 4. The CDR3 nucleotides are TGTGCCAGCAGTGAAGGTACAGGGGGAGATCAGCCCCAGCATTTT. Translation gives CASSEGTGGDQPQHF.

The chain couples TRBV6-5 to TRBJ1-3; D is perhaps TRBD1 (5 bases). V gave up 4 bases and J gave up 4 bases, with 8 bases separating them. There are 13 residues in the CDR3. The germline V gene encodes CDR1 MNHEY and CDR2 SVGAGI. The CDR3 region is CASSSGTGNTIYF. The DNA of the CDR3 is TGTGCCAGCAGTTCAGGGACGGGAAACACCATATATTTT.

This chain joins TRBV6-2 or TRBV6-3 and TRBJ2-1; 7 positions agree with TRBD2. J lost 4 bases, V lost 5 bases, and 5 bases had no gene match. The germline gives CDR1 MNHEY, CDR2 SVGEGT. The CDR3 covers 14 residues. CDR3: CASSPRREYNEQFF. The CDR3, as DNA: TGTGCCAGCAGTCCCCGGCGGGAGTACAATGAGCAGTTCTTC.

The chain couples TRBV5-8 to TRBJ2-1; D unresolved. The CDR3 has 15 amino acids. Germline CDR1 reads SGHTS; CDR2 reads YDEGEE. V was trimmed by 3 bases and J by 0 bases, leaving 10 bases between them. The CDR3 spells CASSYEFPSYNEQFF. CDR3 sequence (DNA): TGTGCCAGCAGCTACGAGTTTCCCTCCTACAATGAGCAGTTCTTC.

A single count supports this clonotype. The chain joins TRBV3-1 to TRBJ1-2, with D possibly matching TRBD1 (6 bases). V lost 8 bases, J lost 2 bases, and 9 bases lay in between. CDR1 is LGHDT, CDR2 YNNKEL, per germline (reference sequence). This CDR3 comprises 12 residues. The CDR3 nucleotides read TGTGCCAGCGGGAGGGGGAACTATGGCTACACCTTC. This gives the protein CASGRGNYGYTF.

The V call is TRBV20-1, the J call TRBJ2-3; D might be TRBD1 (6 bases). Germline CDR1 DFQATT, CDR2 SNEGSKA (reference sequence). CDR3 size: 14 residues. V gave up 1 base and J gave up 4 bases, with 12 bases separating them. The CDR3 loop reads CSARVGGSADTQYF. The CDR3 bases are TGCAGTGCTAGAGTAGGGGGAAGCGCAGATACGCAGTATTTT.

In this sample, this clonotype turned up a few times. The DNA for the CDR3 is TGTGCCAGTTACCCCCGGGAGTATAGTGGCTACACCTTC. It codes for CASYPREYSGYTF. V usage is TRBV6-1 and J usage is TRBJ1-2; no clear D gene. V lost 9 bases and J lost 7, with 18 bases in between. The germline gives CDR1 MNHNS, CDR2 SASEGT. The CDR3 is 13 residues long.

In its sample, this clonotype was seen a few times. J is TRBJ1-1 and V is TRBV19; unclear D gene. The germline CDR1 and CDR2 sequences are LNHDA and SQIVND (reference sequence). The CDR3 runs 13 residues. V lost 1 base and J lost 7, with 10 bases in between. In DNA, the CDR3 is TGTGCCAGTAGTATAGCTTGGCGCTTTGAAGCTTTCTTT. Its translation is CASSIAWRFEAFF.

The chain combines TRBV19 with TRBJ2-5; D is perhaps TRBD1 (5 bases). Between the trimmed V and J ends, which lost 7 bases and 5 bases, there was a span of 14 bases. This CDR3 is 13 amino acids long. Germline V gene data show CDR1 as LNHDA and CDR2 as SQIVND (reference sequence). CDR3 in amino acids: CASTTQGRETQYF. The CDR3 DNA follows: TGTGCCAGTACCACCCAGGGCCGGGAGACCCAGTACTTC. The variable domain in full, with the rest retrieved from reference TRBV19 and TRBJ2-5, is DGGITQSPKYLFRKEGQNVTLSCEQNLNHDAMYWYRQDPGQGLRLIYYSQIVNDFQKGDIAEGYSVSREKKESFPLTVTSAQKNPTAFYLCASTTQGRETQYFGPGTRLLVL.

This clonotype has only a few counts. The rearrangement joins TRBV24-1 to TRBJ2-3, with unresolved D. CDR1 is KGHDR and CDR2 is SFDVKD in the germline V gene. CDR3 length: 14 residues. Trimming cost V 7 bases and J 0 bases, with 10 bases left between them. CDR3 protein: CATRGGTSTDTQYF. The CDR3 DNA is TGTGCCACCAGGGGCGGAACTAGCACAGATACGCAGTATTTT.

The rearrangement joins TRBV6-1 to TRBJ1-3, with TRBD1 as a possible D gene (5 bases). CDR1 is MNHNS and CDR2 is SASEGT in the germline V gene. V was shortened by 9 bases and J by 4 bases, with 16 bases between the two germline ends. The CDR3 covers 14 residues. The CDR3 spells CASQGARAGNTIYF. For the CDR3, the DNA is TGTGCCAGTCAAGGGGCAAGGGCGGGAAACACCATATATTTT.

The chain joins TRBV7-3 to TRBJ2-5; a weak D match, TRBD2 (7 bases). The CDR3 sequence is 13 residues long. The germline V and J ends were trimmed by 8 bases and 1 base, with 11 bases remaining between them. Germline lookup yields CDR1 SGHTA and CDR2 FQGTGA. The CDR3 reads CASSGGPQETQYF. The CDR3 DNA sequence: TGTGCCAGCTCGGGGGGCCCCCAAGAGACCCAGTACTTC. Together with reference TRBV7-3 and TRBJ2-5, the CDR3 gives the full variable domain: GAGVSQTPSNKVTEKGKYVELRCDPISGHTALYWYRQSLGQGPEFLIYFQGTGAADDSGLPNDRFFAVRPEGSVSTLKIQRTERGDSAVYLCASSGGPQETQYFGPGTRLLVL.

A word on this clonotype: This sequence may be a read error, since a much larger clone differs from it by one base. The CDR3 DNA sequence: TGTGCCAGCAGCCTAGGGACAGGACAAGAGACCCAGTACTTC. The encoded protein is CASSLGTGQETQYF. V gene TRBV9 combines with J gene TRBJ2-5; 8 positions match TRBD1. The J segment lost 2 bases and the V segment lost 4 bases, leaving 4 bases of the junction unmatched. The germline CDR1 and CDR2 sequences are SGDLS and YYNGEE. The CDR3 covers 14 residues. Complete variable domain (other parts from reference TRBV9 and TRBJ2-5): DSGVTQTPKHLITATGQRVTLRCSPRSGDLSVYWYQQSLDQGLQFLIQYYNGEERAKGNILERFSAQQFPDLHSELNLSSLELGDSALYFCASSLGTGQETQYFGPGTRLLVL.

There are a few counts of this clonotype. The rearrangement links TRBV20-1 to TRBJ1-6; D unclear. CDR3 length equals 12 residues. CDR1 is DFQATT, CDR2 SNEGSKA, per germline (reference sequence). The V and J ends lost 3 bases and 12 bases respectively, with 12 bases between them. CDR3 protein: CSARARGEPLHF. CDR3 DNA: TGCAGTGCTAGGGCTCGGGGTGAACCCCTCCACTTT.

The rearrangement uses TRBV11-2 and TRBJ2-7, with 7 bases lining up with TRBD2. V lost 7 bases, J lost 2 bases, and 11 bases stayed unmatched. The length of the CDR3 is 15 residues. Germline lookup yields CDR1 SGHAT and CDR2 FQNNGV. The CDR3, as DNA: TGTGCCAGCAAGAAGAGCTCTAGCGGAGCCTACGAGCAGTACTTC. Its translation is CASKKSSSGAYEQYF. Variable domain in full (rest from reference TRBV11-2 and TRBJ2-7): EAGVAQSPRYKIIEKRQSVAFWCNPISGHATLYWYQQILGQGPKLLIQFQNNGVVDDSQLPKDRFSAERLKGVDSTLKIQPAKLEDSAVYLCASKKSSSGAYEQYFGPGTRLTVT.

This chain joins TRBV15 and TRBJ1-5; D may be TRBD1 (5 bases). The V end was cut by 7 bases, the J end by 4 bases, with 11 bases between. Germline V gene lookup returns CDR1 LNHNV and CDR2 YYDKDF (reference sequence). CDR3 length: 13 amino acids. The CDR3 reads CATTRGVNQPQHF. Here the CDR3 DNA reads TGTGCCACCACTCGAGGGGTTAATCAGCCCCAGCATTTT.

This clonotype was detected once. In nucleotides, the CDR3 is TGTGCCAGCAGTAGCACAGATACGCAGTATTTT. The encoded protein is CASSSTDTQYF. This rearrangement joins TRBV6-1 to TRBJ2-3; D uncertain. CDR3 length: 11 amino acids. Per the germline V gene, CDR1 is MNHNS and CDR2 is SASEGT. With 5 bases removed from V and 0 bases from J, the gap between germline ends came to 0 bases.

The chain links TRBV7-9 to TRBJ1-2; D remains ambiguous. CDR3 length equals 14 residues. Germline V gene lookup returns CDR1 SEHNR and CDR2 FQNEAQ (reference sequence). Trimming pared 5 bases from V and 4 bases from J, leaving 14 bases between. DNA of the CDR3: TGTGCCAGCAGCCGAGACCGTGCGAGCTATGGCTACACCTTC. Translating it yields CASSRDRASYGYTF.

CDR3 sequence (DNA): TGTGCCAGCAGCTCCCGGGACTGGGGTACTGAAGCTTTCTTT. Its translation is CASSSRDWGTEAFF. The J gene is TRBJ1-1, the V gene TRBV7-9, with D perhaps matching TRBD1 (5 bases). From germline, CDR1 is SEHNR and CDR2 FQNEAQ (reference sequence). With 4 bases removed from V and 5 bases from J, the gap between germline ends came to 14 bases. This CDR3 region has 14 residues.

The chain has TRBV2 and TRBJ1-1, with D possibly matching TRBD1 (5 bases). CDR1 SNHLY and CDR2 FYNNEI come from the germline V gene. Trimming left V 3 bases short and J 1 base short, with 9 bases between. The CDR3 consists of 14 residues. CDR3 protein: CASSERGPNTEAFF. The CDR3 coding sequence is TGTGCCAGCAGTGAGAGGGGCCCGAACACTGAAGCTTTCTTT.

The chain carries TRBV19 and TRBJ1-5; tentatively, D is TRBD1 (5 bases). Trimming cost V 3 bases and J 1 base, with 13 bases left between them. The CDR3 consists of 16 residues. Looked up from germline, CDR1 is LNHDA and CDR2 is SQIVND (reference sequence). CDR3 nucleotides: TGTGCCAGTAGTATGGGGTCTAAGGGGAGCAATCAGCCCCAGCATTTT. As protein: CASSMGSKGSNQPQHF.

The rearrangement uses TRBV5-4 and TRBJ1-1; D gene uncertain. With 0 bases removed from V and 3 bases from J, the gap between germline ends came to 12 bases. The length of the CDR3 is 15 residues. The V gene's germline CDR1 is SGHNT and CDR2 YYREEE (reference sequence). CDR3 sequence: CASSLVAKTDTEAFF. The CDR3 DNA reads as TGTGCCAGCAGCTTGGTGGCGAAAACGGACACTGAAGCTTTCTTT.

Here the CDR3 reads CASSLQGGTNTEAFF. The CDR3 DNA is TGTGCCAGCAGCTTACAGGGGGGGACGAACACTGAAGCTTTCTTT. V is TRBV11-2 and J is TRBJ1-1; 7 nucleotides line up with TRBD1. The CDR3 length is 15 residues. With 2 bases clipped from V and 1 base from J, the junction kept 4 bases outside the gene matches. Per the germline V gene, CDR1 is SGHAT and CDR2 is FQNNGV.

V gene TRBV29-1 combines with J gene TRBJ1-1; no definite D call. CDR1 is SQVTM and CDR2 is ANQGSEA in the germline V gene. V lost 6 bases to trimming and J lost 0 bases, with 11 bases between them. The CDR3 length is 13 residues. Here the CDR3 reads CSVCFTVNTEAFF. CDR3 nucleotides: TGCAGCGTCTGTTTTACGGTGAACACTGAAGCTTTCTTT.

The chain recombines TRBV18 with TRBJ2-5; D is ambiguous. The CDR3 runs 12 residues. Trimming pared 0 bases from V and 4 bases from J, leaving 3 bases between. Looked up from germline, CDR1 is KGHSH and CDR2 is LQKENI. CDR3 DNA sequence: TGTGCCAGCTCACCACCGTCAGAGACCCAGTACTTC. Residues: CASSPPSETQYF.

This chain joins TRBV6-1 and TRBJ2-4, with D tentatively TRBD2 (7 bases). Per the germline V gene, CDR1 is MNHNS and CDR2 is SASEGT. CDR3 length: 14 residues. V lost 5 bases to trimming and J lost 7 bases, with 15 bases between them. CDR3 DNA: TGTGCCAGCAGTCTAGGGGGGGGGCGGAACATTCAGTACTTC. Translating it yields CASSLGGGRNIQYF.

This clonotype showed up just a few times. The chain combines TRBV29-1 with TRBJ2-3, with 8 nucleotides matching TRBD2. This CDR3 is 11 amino acids long. V lost 8 bases and J lost 4; bases outside the gene matches: 2. Looked up from germline, CDR1 is SQVTM and CDR2 is ANQGSEA. The CDR3 DNA sequence: TGCAGCAGCGGGGGACCAGATACGCAGTATTTT. Its translation: CSSGGPDTQYF.